The subject of this entry is one TCR beta chain. Its ends do not fully match the called genes, so a read error is possible. The sample is drawn from a study of T-cell reconstitution after alpha-beta-depleted transplantation in children. Per the germline V gene, CDR1 is MNHNS and CDR2 is SASEGT. The CDR3 extends over 14 amino acids. It was with unique molecular identifiers that the TCRbeta library was prepared. One entry per CDR3 protein, called by TCRdb with MiXCR from the PCR reads. The sample holds a few hundred thousand distinct CDR3 sequences, about 14% seen once. The rearrangement joins TRBV6-1 to TRBJ2-7; TRBD1 agrees at 10 bases. This TCR was recovered from a human donor who donated a stem cell graft to a child with Fanconi anemia. The starting material was PBMCs, obtained from the stem cell graft. The CDR3 loop reads CSSRETGGDYEQYF. The CDR3 coding sequence is TGTTCCAGCAGGGAGACAGGGGGCGACTACGAGCAGTACTTC.